This TCR beta chain is from a study of vaccination and CD4 T cells after COVID-19. Overall study results and limits: With convalescent patients, a median approximately 86% of reactive clones emerged solely after vaccination.

Trimming removed 4 bases at V and 7 bases at J, with 20 bases between. Germline lookup yields CDR1 MNHEY and CDR2 SVGEGT. The CDR3 consists of 16 residues. Regarding treatment: roughly 10-day PBMC culture with coronavirus spike peptide pools or control peptides (ViraFEST assay). As regards this clonotype: Its antigen remains unidentified.

CD4+ T cells that had been cultured provided DNA sequenced with the Oncomine TCR Beta short-read assay. Each CDR3 protein is one row after TCRdb ran MiXCR on the PCR reads. The table has tens of thousands of distinct CDR3 sequences, 43% seen once; the top ten hold 2.5% to 3%. The TCR originated in a human donor who had recovered from COVID-19. J is TRBJ1-5 and V is TRBV6-2 or TRBV6-3, with a tentative D call TRBD1 (5 bases). The source was CD4+ T cells from blood, cultured in vitro, collected after SARS-CoV-2 vaccination. As DNA, the CDR3 is TGTGCCAGCAGTTTACCCCCCTCAGGGTTCAGACAGCCCCAGCATTTT. It specifies CASSLPPSGFRQPQHF.